These T cell receptor beta chains were read from a single sample in a study of T cell responses to AZD1222 COVID-19 vaccine. Profiled with immunoSEQ multiplex PCR; TCRdb holds only in-frame clones, not every one. The repertoire includes tens of thousands of clones, 60% to 85% of them detected once, and around 3.5% sits in the top ten. The sample was peripheral blood, taken 28 days after the second AZD1222 dose. The receptors derive from an adult who received the AZD1222 COVID-19 vaccine. The CDR3 runs from the conserved cysteine through the conserved F or W.

V	CDR3
TRBV7-8	CASSLGFLGANVLTF
TRBV6-2/TRBV6-3	CASSYETTNYGYTF
TRBV6-1	CASSEVFSRKTGPHQPQHF
TRBV14	CASSHTGTGVYGYTF
TRBV10-3	CAISESNTEAFF
TRBV5-8	CASSLVQKGGTEAFF
TRBV28	CASSTGYYGYTF
TRBV2	CASRQDTEAFF
TRBV7-9	CASSLGPGSSYEQYF
TRBV12-5	CASGLVLAGDEKLFF
TRBV11-2	CASSLMTGLASEQYF
TRBV5-6	CASSLNRGRSPLHF
TRBV10-2	CASRRTPYTEAFF
TRBV6-5	CASRGGQGAAGYTF
TRBV5-1	CASSFAAGTPNTEAFF
TRBV11-3	CASQVPGTGITGELFF
TRBV6-6	CASSRQGERSPLHF
TRBV28	CASSSPSLEQRGYTF
TRBV18	CASSPRLSGGTDTQYF
TRBV3-1/TRBV3-2	CASSQDLSGNQPQHF
TRBV11-3	CASSPRTGNTGELFF
TRBV6-5	CASSYEAGYEQYF
TRBV11-3	CASSSRGTGSYGYTF
TRBV28	CASSGGAKQYF
TRBV4-2	CASSQDWLAGVNEQFF
TRBV19	CASSRGHRDTQYF
TRBV11-3	CASTFGLRARDYGYTF
TRBV2	CASREDTSYEQYF
TRBV19	CASTLTGGPTGFEQFF
TRBV7-9	CASSLKGAGNEKLFF
TRBV3-1/TRBV3-2	CASSQVGTGGRGLTSEKLFF